Described below is a single T cell receptor beta chain sequence and its context. Its antigen is still unknown. The sample comes from a study of identical twins. V was pared by 3 bases and J by 5 bases, with 14 bases between. This CDR3 has 15 residues. Germline loops: CDR1 SGHVS, CDR2 FQNEAQ. General study points: Insertions were fewer in abundant cord blood beta clonotypes, whereas memory repertoires showed none of this pattern.

TCRdb re-called the 5' RACE reads through MiXCR, storing one row per CDR3 protein. The table lists about 530,000 distinct CDR3 sequences, approximately 14% of them singletons, with 0.44% in the top ten. This sample also appeared in a second study, on yellow fever vaccine responses in identical twins.

This chain joins TRBV7-8 and TRBJ1-5, with a weak D call TRBD1 (5 bases). The clonotype originates from a young woman in good health. Sequencing was carried out using CD4+ T cells sorted from blood. The CDR3 DNA follows: TGTGCCAGCAGCTTTTACGACAGTAGAGATCAGCCCCAGCATTTT. Translation gives CASSFYDSRDQPQHF.